The T cell receptor (beta chain) under discussion was sequenced for a study of OX40 agonist ivuxolimab in advanced cancers. With respect to the entire study: Ivuxolimab was an agonistic, fully human IgG2 monoclonal antibody directed against OX40 (CD134), a costimulatory receptor. Of the approximately 50 dose-escalation patients, hepatocellular carcinoma was present in about 20, melanoma in around 15, renal cell carcinoma in 9 and head and neck cancer in 9. In the dose-escalation cohort, 70% to 85% of patients were male, and the mean age was roughly 60 years with a range of roughly 20 to 85. Peripheral TCRbeta sequencing aimed to test whether ivuxolimab altered TCR sequence diversity and caused clonal T-cell expansion. Patients were allowed to have had prior anti-PD-1, anti-PD-L1 or anti-CTLA-4 therapy, and 40% to 45% of the dose-escalation patients had been treated with checkpoint inhibitors. Intravenous ivuxolimab was administered to patients every 2 weeks at six dose levels: 0.01, 0.1, 0.3, 1.5, 3 and 10 mg/kg. The paper describes the monotherapy dose-escalation part (N ≈ 50 patients) of the phase I trial of ivuxolimab. Partial responses were achieved by three dose-escalation patients, of whom one had hepatocellular carcinoma and two had cutaneous melanoma.

Genomic DNA was extracted from sorted cells for sequencing of the TCRbeta CDR3 region. TCRbeta CDR3 regions were sequenced using the immunoSEQ Assay. Held by TCRdb, this immuneACCESS table contains in-frame sequences only and omits some clones. Under half of the omission traces to an unresolved V gene where checked; the cause of the rest is unknown. The sample profile shows 55,000 to 60,000 clones; around 81% of them were found once. The ten largest clones capture 2.8% of the sample. CDR1 SGHNT and CDR2 YENEEA were looked up in the germline V gene. From the cysteine through the phenylalanine, the CDR3 covers 15 amino acids. Just CDR3 DNA is preserved here, 45 bases in frame from base 1. V sheds 5 bases and J sheds 5 bases, leaving 16 bases between their ends. The paper as a whole reports these results and caveats: Which antigens the clonally expanded peripheral T cells were specific for was not determined. After ivuxolimab, more expanded clones were found on average in CD8+ T cells than in CD4+ T cells. In the 0.1-3.0 mg/kg groups, partial responders were among the patients with the lowest normalized peripheral clonal expansion, particularly in CD8+ T cells. Low levels of normalized T-cell clonal expansion were also shown by some nonresponding patients. At doses of 0.1 to 3.0 mg/kg, clonal expansion of both CD4+ and CD8+ T cells in blood was seen between baseline and week 6.

Details on this clone: It has no known antigen specificity. Base qualities are missing; no much larger clone stands one base away.

The trial excluded patients who had a history of autoimmune disease or were on systemic immunosuppression. Peripheral blood for TCR sequencing was drawn from every dose cohort at baseline, at cycle 4 day 1 and at cycle 7 day 1. Samples came from an open-label, multicenter, first-in-human phase I dose-escalation trial of ivuxolimab. The trial enrolled adults with locally advanced or metastatic head and neck squamous cell, hepatocellular, melanoma or renal cell carcinoma. Before TCR sequencing, CD4+ and CD8+ T cells were separately sorted from peripheral blood. This TCR was recovered from an adult with an advanced solid tumor such as melanoma, head and neck, liver or kidney cancer. The source was CD4+ or CD8+ T cells sorted from blood, collected in a trial of the OX40 agonist ivuxolimab. The sequence joins TRBV11-3 to TRBJ2-1, with TRBD2 tentatively as D gene (5 bases match). The CDR3 corresponds to CASSPLTGLDNEQFF. The nucleotide sequence is given as TGTGCCAGCAGCCCTCTGACCGGACTGGACAATGAGCAGTTCTTC.